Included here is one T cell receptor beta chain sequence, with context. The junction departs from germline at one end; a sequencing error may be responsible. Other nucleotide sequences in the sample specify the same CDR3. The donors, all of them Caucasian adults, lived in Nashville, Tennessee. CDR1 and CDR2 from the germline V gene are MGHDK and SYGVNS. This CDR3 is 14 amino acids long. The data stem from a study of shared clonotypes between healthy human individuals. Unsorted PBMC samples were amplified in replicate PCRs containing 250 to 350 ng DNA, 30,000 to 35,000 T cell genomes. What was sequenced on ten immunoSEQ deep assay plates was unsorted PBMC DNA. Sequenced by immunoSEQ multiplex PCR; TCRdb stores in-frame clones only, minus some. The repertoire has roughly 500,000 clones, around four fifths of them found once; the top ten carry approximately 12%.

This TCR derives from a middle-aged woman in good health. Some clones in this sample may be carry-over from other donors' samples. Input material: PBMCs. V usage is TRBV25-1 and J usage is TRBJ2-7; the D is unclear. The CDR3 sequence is CASSELDKTYEQYF. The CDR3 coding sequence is TGTGCCAGCAGTGAATTAGACAAGACCTACGAGCAGTACTTT.